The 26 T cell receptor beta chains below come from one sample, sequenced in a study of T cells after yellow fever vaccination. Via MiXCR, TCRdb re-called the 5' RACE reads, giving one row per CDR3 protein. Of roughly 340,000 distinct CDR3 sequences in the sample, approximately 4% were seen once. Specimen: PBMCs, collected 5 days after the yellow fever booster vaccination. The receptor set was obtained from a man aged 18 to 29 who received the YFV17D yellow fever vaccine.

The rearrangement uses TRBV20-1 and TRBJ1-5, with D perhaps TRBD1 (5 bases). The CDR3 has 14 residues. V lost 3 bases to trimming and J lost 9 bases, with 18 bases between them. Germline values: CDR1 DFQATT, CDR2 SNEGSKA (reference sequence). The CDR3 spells CSARDLRGDGPQHF. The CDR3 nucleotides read TGCAGTGCTAGGGACCTCCGGGGGGACGGGCCCCAGCATTTT.

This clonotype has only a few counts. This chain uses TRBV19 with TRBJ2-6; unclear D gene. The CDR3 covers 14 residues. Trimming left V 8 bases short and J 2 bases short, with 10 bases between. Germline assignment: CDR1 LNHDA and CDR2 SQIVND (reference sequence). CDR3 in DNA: TGTGCCAGTGAGAAACAAACTGGGGCCAACGTCCTGACTTTC. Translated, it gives CASEKQTGANVLTF.

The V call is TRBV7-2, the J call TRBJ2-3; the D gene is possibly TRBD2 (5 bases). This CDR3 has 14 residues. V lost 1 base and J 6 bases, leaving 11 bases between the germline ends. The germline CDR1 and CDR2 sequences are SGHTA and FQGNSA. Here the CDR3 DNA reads TGTGCCAGCAGCTTAGGGGGAGTTCACGATACGCAGTATTTT. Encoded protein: CASSLGGVHDTQYF.

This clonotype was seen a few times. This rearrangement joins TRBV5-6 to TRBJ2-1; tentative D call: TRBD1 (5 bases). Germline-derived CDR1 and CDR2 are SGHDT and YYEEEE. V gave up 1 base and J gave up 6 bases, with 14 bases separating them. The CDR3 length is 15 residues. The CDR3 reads CASSLLRDRGNEQFF. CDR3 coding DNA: TGTGCCAGCAGCTTGCTCAGGGATAGGGGCAATGAGCAGTTCTTC.

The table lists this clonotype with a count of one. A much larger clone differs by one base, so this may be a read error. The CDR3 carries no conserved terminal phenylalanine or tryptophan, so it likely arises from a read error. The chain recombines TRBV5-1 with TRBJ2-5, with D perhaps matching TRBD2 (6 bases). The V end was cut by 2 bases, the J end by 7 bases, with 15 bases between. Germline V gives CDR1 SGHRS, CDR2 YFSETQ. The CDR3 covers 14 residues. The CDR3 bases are TGCGCCAGCAGCTTTGGGGCCAGGGAGGCGACCCAGTACTTA. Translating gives CASSFGAREATQYL.

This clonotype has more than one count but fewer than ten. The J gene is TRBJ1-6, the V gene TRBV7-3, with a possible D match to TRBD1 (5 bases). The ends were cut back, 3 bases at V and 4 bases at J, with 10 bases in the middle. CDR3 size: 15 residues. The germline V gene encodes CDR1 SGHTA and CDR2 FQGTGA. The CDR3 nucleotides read TGTGCCAGCAGCTTGGACGGGACTTATAATTCACCCCTCCACTTT. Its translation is CASSLDGTYNSPLHF.

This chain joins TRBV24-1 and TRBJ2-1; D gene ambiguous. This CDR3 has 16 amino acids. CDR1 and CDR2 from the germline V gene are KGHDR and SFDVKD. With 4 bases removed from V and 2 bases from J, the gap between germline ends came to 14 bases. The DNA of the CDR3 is TGTGCCACCAGTGACAGGTCTGCGAAGACCTACAATGAGCAGTTCTTC. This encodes CATSDRSAKTYNEQFF.

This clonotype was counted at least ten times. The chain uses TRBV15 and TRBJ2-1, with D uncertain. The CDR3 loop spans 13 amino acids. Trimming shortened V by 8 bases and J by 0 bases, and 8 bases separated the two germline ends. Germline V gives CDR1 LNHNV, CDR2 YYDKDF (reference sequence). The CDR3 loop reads CATSGSSYNEQFF. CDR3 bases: TGTGCCACCTCCGGTAGCTCCTACAATGAGCAGTTCTTC.

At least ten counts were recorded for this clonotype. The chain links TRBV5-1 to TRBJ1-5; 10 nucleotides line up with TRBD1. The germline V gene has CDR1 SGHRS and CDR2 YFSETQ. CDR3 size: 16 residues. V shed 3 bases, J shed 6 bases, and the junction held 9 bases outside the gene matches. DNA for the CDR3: TGCGCCAGCAGCTATTCCGGGACAGGGGAAGGTCAGCCCCAGCATTTT. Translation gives CASSYSGTGEGQPQHF.

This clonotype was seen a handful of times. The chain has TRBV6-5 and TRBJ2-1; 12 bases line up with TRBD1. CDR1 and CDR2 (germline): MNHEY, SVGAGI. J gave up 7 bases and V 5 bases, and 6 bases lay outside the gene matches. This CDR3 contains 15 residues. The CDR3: CASSRGTGGWNEQFF. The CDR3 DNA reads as TGTGCCAGCAGTCGAGGGACAGGGGGCTGGAATGAGCAGTTCTTC.

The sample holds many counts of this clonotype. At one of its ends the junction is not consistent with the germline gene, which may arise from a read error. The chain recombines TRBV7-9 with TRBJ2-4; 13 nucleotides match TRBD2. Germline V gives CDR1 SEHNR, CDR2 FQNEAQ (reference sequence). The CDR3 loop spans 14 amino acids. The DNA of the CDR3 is TGTGCCAGCACCCCTGGGACTAGCGGGGATCAGCACCACTTC. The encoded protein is CASTPGTSGDQHHF. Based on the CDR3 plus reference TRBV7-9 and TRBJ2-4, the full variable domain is DTGVSQNPRHKITKRGQNVTFRCDPISEHNRLYWYRQTLGQGPEFLTYFQNEAQLEKSRLLSDRFSAERPKGSFSTLEIQRTEQGDSAMYLCASTPGTSGDQHHFGAGTRLSVL.

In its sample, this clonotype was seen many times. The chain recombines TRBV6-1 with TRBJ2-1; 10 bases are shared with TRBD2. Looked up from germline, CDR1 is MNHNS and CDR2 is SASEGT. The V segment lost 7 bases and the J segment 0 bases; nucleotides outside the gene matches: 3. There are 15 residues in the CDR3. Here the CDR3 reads CASNPSGGSYNEQFF. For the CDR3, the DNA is TGTGCCAGCAACCCTAGCGGGGGCTCCTACAATGAGCAGTTCTTC.

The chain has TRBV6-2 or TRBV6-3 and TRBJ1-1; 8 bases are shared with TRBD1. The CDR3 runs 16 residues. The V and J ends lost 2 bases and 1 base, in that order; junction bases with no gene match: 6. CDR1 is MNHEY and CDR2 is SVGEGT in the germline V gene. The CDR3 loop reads CASSYSPGTGNTEAFF. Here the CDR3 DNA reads TGTGCCAGCAGTTACAGTCCCGGGACAGGGAACACTGAAGCTTTCTTT.

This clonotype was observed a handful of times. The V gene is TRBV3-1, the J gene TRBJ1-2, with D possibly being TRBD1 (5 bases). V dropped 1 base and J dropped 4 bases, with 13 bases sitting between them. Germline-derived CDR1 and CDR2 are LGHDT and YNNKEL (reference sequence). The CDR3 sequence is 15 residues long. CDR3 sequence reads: CASSQAPGDLYGYTF. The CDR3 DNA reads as TGTGCCAGCAGCCAAGCCCCCGGGGACCTCTATGGCTACACCTTC.

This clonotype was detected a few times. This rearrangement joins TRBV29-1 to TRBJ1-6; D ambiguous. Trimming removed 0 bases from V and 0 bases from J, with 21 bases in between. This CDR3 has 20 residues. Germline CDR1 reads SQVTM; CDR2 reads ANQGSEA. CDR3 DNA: TGCAGCGTTGAAGATCTTCGTGGTGCCGAGGGAGGCTCCTATAATTCACCCCTCCACTTT. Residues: CSVEDLRGAEGGSYNSPLHF.

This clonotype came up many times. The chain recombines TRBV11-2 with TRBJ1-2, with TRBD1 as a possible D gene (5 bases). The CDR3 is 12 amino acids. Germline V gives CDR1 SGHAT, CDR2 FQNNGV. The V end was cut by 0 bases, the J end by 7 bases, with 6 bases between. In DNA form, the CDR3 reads TGTGCCAGCAGCTTAGATGGGACTGGCTACACCTTC. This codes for CASSLDGTGYTF.

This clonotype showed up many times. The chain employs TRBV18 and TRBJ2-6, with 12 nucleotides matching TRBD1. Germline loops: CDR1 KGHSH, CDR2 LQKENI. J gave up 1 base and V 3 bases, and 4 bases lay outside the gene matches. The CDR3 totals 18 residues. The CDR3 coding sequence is TGTGCCAGCTCACCCGGGACAGGGGGCCGTTCTGGGGCCAACGTCCTGACTTTC. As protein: CASSPGTGGRSGANVLTF.

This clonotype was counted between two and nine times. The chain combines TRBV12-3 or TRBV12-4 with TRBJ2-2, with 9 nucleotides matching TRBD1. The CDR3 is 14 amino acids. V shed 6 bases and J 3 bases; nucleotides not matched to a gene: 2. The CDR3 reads CASRRDRDTGELFF. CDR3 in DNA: TGTGCCAGCAGACGGGACAGGGACACCGGGGAGCTGTTTTTT.

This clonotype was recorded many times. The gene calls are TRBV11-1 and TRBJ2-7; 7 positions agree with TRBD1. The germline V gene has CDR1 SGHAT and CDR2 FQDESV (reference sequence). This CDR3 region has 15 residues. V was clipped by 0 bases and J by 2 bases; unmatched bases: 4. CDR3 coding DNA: TGTGCCAGCAGCTTAGCGCCGACAGGGACCTACGAGCAGTACTTC. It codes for CASSLAPTGTYEQYF.

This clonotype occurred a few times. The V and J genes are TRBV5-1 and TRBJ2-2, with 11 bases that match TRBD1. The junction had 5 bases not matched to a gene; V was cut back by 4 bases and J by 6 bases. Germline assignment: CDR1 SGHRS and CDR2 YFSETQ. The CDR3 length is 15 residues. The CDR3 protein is CASSEGQGVAGELFF. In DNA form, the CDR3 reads TGCGCCAGCAGCGAGGGACAGGGGGTTGCCGGGGAGCTGTTTTTT.

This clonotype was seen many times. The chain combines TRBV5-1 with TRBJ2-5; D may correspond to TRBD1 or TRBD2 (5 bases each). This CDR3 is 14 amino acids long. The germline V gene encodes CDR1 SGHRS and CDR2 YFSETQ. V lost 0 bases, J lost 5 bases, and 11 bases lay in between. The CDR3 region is CASSLDGARETQYF. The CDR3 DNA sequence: TGCGCCAGCAGCTTGGACGGGGCGCGGGAGACCCAGTACTTC.

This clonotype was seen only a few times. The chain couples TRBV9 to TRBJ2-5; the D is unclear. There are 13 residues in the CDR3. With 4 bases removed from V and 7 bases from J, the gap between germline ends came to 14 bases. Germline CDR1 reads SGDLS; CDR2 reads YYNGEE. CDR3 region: CASSPPRDGTQYF. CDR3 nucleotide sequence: TGTGCCAGCAGCCCTCCAAGGGATGGGACCCAGTACTTC.

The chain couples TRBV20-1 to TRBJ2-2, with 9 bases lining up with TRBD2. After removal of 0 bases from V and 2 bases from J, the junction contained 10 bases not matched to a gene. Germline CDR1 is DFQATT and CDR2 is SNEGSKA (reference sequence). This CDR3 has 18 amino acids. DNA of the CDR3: TGCAGTGCTAGAGATCGGGGGCGGGGGGGCCCCAACACCGGGGAGCTGTTTTTT. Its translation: CSARDRGRGGPNTGELFF.

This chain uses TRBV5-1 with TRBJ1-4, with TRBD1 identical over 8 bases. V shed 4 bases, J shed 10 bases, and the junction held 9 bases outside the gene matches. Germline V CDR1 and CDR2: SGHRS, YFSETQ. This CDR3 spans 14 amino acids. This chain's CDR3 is CASSPGTGAGKLFF. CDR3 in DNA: TGCGCCAGCAGCCCCGGGACAGGTGCCGGAAAACTGTTTTTT. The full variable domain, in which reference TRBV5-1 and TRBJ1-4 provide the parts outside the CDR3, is KAGVTQTPRYLIKTRGQQVTLSCSPISGHRSVSWYQQTPGQGLQFLFEYFSETQRNKGNFPGRFSGRQFSNSRSEMNVSTLELGDSALYLCASSPGTGAGKLFFGSGTQLSVL.

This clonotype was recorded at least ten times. CDR3 sequence (DNA): TGTGCCAGCAGTAGAATGGTGGACCGTTCCTACGAGCAGTACTTC. Translated, it gives CASSRMVDRSYEQYF. The chain employs TRBV6-5 and TRBJ2-7; the D is unclear. In germline, CDR1 is MNHEY, CDR2 SVGAGI. The CDR3 covers 15 residues. The V gene lost 5 bases and the J gene lost 1 base, with 15 bases spanning the gap.

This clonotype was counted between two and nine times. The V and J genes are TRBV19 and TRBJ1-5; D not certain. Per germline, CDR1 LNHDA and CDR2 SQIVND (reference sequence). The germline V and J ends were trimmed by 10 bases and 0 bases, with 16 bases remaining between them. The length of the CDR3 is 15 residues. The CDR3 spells CAIQRGSSSNQPQHF. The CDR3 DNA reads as TGTGCCATCCAACGAGGGAGCAGTAGCAATCAGCCCCAGCATTTT.